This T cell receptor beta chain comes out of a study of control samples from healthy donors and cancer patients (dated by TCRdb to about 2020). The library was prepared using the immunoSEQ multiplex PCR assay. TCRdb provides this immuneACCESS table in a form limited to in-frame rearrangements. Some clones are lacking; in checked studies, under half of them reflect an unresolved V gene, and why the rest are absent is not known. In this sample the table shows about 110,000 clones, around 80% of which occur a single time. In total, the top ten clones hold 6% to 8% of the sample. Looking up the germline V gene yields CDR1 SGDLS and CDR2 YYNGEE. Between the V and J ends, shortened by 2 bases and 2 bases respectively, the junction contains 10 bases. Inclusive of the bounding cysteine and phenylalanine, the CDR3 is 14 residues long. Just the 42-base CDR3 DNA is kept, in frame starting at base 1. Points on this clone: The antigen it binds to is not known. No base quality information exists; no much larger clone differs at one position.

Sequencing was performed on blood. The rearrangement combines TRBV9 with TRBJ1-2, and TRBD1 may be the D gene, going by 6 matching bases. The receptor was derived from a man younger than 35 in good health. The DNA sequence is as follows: TGTGCCAGCAGCGTCGACAGGCCAAACTATGGCTACACCTTC. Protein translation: CASSVDRPNYGYTF.